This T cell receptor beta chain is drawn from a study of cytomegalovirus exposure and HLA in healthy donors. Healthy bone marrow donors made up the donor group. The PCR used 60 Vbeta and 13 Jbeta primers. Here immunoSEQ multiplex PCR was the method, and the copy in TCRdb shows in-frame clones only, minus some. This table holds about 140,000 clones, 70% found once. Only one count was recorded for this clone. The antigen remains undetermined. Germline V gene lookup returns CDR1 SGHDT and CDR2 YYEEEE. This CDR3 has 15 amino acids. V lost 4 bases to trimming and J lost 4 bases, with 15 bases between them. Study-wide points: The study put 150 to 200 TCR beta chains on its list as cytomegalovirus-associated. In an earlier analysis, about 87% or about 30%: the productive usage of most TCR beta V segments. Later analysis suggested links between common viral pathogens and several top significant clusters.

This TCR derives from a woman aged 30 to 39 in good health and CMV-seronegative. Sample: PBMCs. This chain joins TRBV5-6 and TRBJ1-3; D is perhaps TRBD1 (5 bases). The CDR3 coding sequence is TGTGCCAGCAGCCGGAGGAGCGGGGCCGGAAACACCATATATTTT. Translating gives CASSRRSGAGNTIYF.